This T cell receptor beta chain was retrieved from a study of OX40 agonist ivuxolimab in advanced cancers. Blood specimens came from baseline, cycle 4 day 1, and cycle 7 day 1. As for this clone: The antigen is undetermined.

General study findings and limits: Partial responders receiving 0.1-3.0 mg/kg showed among the lowest clonal expansion. Blood T cells, both CD4+ and CD8+, expanded clonally by week 6 at 0.1 to 3.0 mg/kg.

Some clones are missing from TCRdb's copy, which holds only in-frame ones; the method was immunoSEQ multiplex PCR. This repertoire shows roughly 53,000 clones, 88% found once; its top ten account for just over 50%. This material consisted of CD4+ or CD8+ T cells sorted from blood, taken in a trial of the OX40 agonist ivuxolimab. The receptor was isolated from an adult with an advanced solid tumor such as melanoma, head and neck, liver or kidney cancer.

CDR3 sequence reads: CASSPYSPGLAGGSYNEQFF. The DNA of the CDR3 is TGTGCCAGCAGCCCCTACTCACCGGGACTAGCGGGAGGGTCCTACAATGAGCAGTTCTTC. This sequence joins TRBV7-8 and TRBJ2-1, with TRBD2 identical over 16 bases. The germline gives CDR1 SGHVS, CDR2 FQNEAQ. The CDR3 has 20 residues. V was pared by 5 bases and J by 1 base, with 11 bases of the junction left unmatched.